These T cell receptor beta chains were read from a single sample in a study of post-analysis software for immune sequencing data. TCRdb independently ran MiXCR on the PCR reads; one entry per CDR3 protein. The sample lists 500,000 to 600,000 distinct CDR3 sequences; around 44% were seen once. Sequences were obtained from blood. Receptor source: a girl aged 10 to 17 with multiple sclerosis. The CDR3 runs from the conserved cysteine through the conserved F or W. The D gene is left open where the match is weak. Some rows have no size entry. The others give once, few or many, or a class for an expanded clone.

size	V	D	J	DNA	CDR3
.	TRBV25-1	TRBD1	TRBJ2-7	TGTGCCAGCAGTGGAGACAGGGGATGGGAATCCTACGAGCAGTACTTC	CASSGDRGWESYEQYF
.	TRBV12-3/TRBV12-4	TRBD1	TRBJ2-7	TGTGCCAGCAGTTTTACAGGGGCTGTCGAGCAGTACTTC	CASSFTGAVEQYF
.	TRBV12-3/TRBV12-4	.	TRBJ1-5	TGTGCCAGCAGTTTCCGGATGGGAAGCAATCAGCCCCAGCATTTT	CASSFRMGSNQPQHF
.	TRBV10-2	.	TRBJ2-3	TGCGCCAGCAGTGAGGAGTATGCGGAAGATACGCAGTATTTT	CASSEEYAEDTQYF
few	TRBV20-1	TRBD2	TRBJ2-3	TGCAGTGGGCGGGGACTAGGAGCAGATACGCAGTATTTT	CSGRGLGADTQYF
once	TRBV5-6	TRBD1	TRBJ1-5	TGTGCCAGCAGCTCCCTCGCGACAGGGGAGGCGGAAAATCAGCCCCAGCATTTT	CASSSLATGEAENQPQHF
.	TRBV12-3/TRBV12-4	.	TRBJ2-3	TGTGCCAGCAGCACATTAAGGGTGATCACAGATACGCAGTATTTT	CASSTLRVITDTQYF
.	TRBV5-5	.	TRBJ1-1	TGTGCCAGCAGCTTGGATCAGGTGAGCACTGAAGCTTTCTTT	CASSLDQVSTEAFF
.	TRBV7-6	TRBD1	TRBJ1-1	TGTGCCAGCAGCTTACCCGCAGGGGGCCTCAACACTGAAGCTTTCTTT	CASSLPAGGLNTEAFF
few	TRBV7-9	.	TRBJ2-3	TGTGCCAGCAGCTCCCCCTGGGGGACACAGAGCACAGATACGCAGTATTTT	CASSSPWGTQSTDTQYF
.	TRBV6-1	TRBD2	TRBJ2-3	TGTGCCAGCAGTGAAGGGGCAGCGGGGGGCTCCTACCCCACAGATACGCAGTATTTT	CASSEGAAGGSYPTDTQYF
.	TRBV29-1	.	TRBJ1-1	TGCAGCGTTGATCGGGATGGCACTGAAGCTTTCTTT	CSVDRDGTEAFF
.	TRBV5-1	TRBD1	TRBJ2-1	TGCGCCAGCAGGTCCGACAGGGGAGTCGATGAGCAGTTCTTC	CASRSDRGVDEQFF
few	TRBV5-6	TRBD1	TRBJ2-7	TGTGCCAGCAGCGTGGACAGGGGGCAAGGCGAGCAGTACTTC	CASSVDRGQGEQYF
.	TRBV3-1	TRBD1	TRBJ1-2	TGTGCCAGCAGCGACAGGGGAGGGGACTATGGCTACACCTTC	CASSDRGGDYGYTF
.	TRBV12-3/TRBV12-4	.	TRBJ1-2	TGTGCCAGCAGTCCCCTCCGGGGGGGGCATGGCTACACCTTC	CASSPLRGGHGYTF
.	TRBV6-5	TRBD2	TRBJ2-1	TGTGCCAGCAGTCGGGCTAGCGGGGGAGTTGAGCAGTTCTTC	CASSRASGGVEQFF
.	TRBV12-3/TRBV12-4	.	TRBJ1-5	TGTGCCAGCAGCTCCCGGAGCGGCCCGGGTCAGCCCCAGCATTTT	CASSSRSGPGQPQHF
.	TRBV6-5	TRBD1	TRBJ1-5	TGTGCCAGCAGTTACTCAACAGGGGGTGATCAGCCCCAGCATTTT	CASSYSTGGDQPQHF
.	TRBV4-1	.	TRBJ2-5	TGCGCCAGCAGCCATATGACCCCGAATCAAGAGACCCAGTACTTC	CASSHMTPNQETQYF
.	TRBV27	.	TRBJ2-6	TGTGCCAGCACCCAACCTTCGTATGGGGCCAACGTCCTGACTTTC	CASTQPSYGANVLTF
few	TRBV4-1	TRBD1	TRBJ1-6	TGCGCCAGCAGCCAACCGACAGGGAAAAGATCACCCCTCCACTTT	CASSQPTGKRSPLHF
.	TRBV12-3/TRBV12-4	.	TRBJ2-7	TGTGCCAGCAGTTTACGCCGCGGCGACGAGCAGTACTTC	CASSLRRGDEQYF
few	TRBV10-3	.	TRBJ2-3	TGTGCCATCAGCACCGGGACCCAGAGCACAGATACGCAGTATTTT	CAISTGTQSTDTQYF
few	TRBV7-3	.	TRBJ1-2	TGTGCCAGCAGCCCGCGGGGGGGTCCCGGAGGCTACACCTTC	CASSPRGGPGGYTF
.	TRBV6-8	.	TRBJ2-2	TGCGCCAGCAGTCCTGCTAGGACCGGGGAGCTGTTTTTT	CASSPARTGELFF
.	TRBV20-1	TRBD1	TRBJ2-1	TGCAGTGCCAACTCCCCCACCGACCTGGGACAGTGGTCTTACAATGAGCAGTTCTTC	CSANSPTDLGQWSYNEQFF
.	TRBV29-1	.	TRBJ2-7	TGCAGCGTTGTCTTTTCCTACGAGCAGTACTTC	CSVVFSYEQYF